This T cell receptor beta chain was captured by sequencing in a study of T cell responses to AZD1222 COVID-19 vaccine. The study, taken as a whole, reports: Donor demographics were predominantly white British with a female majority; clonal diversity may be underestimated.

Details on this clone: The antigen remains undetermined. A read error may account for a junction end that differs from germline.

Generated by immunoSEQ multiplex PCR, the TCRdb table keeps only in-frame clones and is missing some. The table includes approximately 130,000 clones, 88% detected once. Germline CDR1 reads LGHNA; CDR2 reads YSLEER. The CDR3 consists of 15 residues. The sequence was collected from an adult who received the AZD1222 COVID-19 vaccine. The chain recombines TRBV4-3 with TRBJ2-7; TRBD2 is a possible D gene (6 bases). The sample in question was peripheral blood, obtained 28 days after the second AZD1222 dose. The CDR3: CASSQGGGSSYEQCF. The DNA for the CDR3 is TGCGCCAGCAGCCAAGGGGGAGGCAGCTCCTACGAGCAGTGCTTC.